This T cell receptor (beta chain) is drawn from a study of blood T cell repertoires in COVID-19. About the research overall: Material from acute and convalescent COVID-19 was sourced from the United States, Italy and Spain.

CDR3 length: 16 residues. Trimming cost V 1 base and J 2 bases; bases outside gene matches: 8. The germline CDR1 and CDR2 sequences are SGHRS and YFSETQ. Repertoires were generated with immunoSEQ multiplex PCR, while TCRdb's copy carries only in-frame clones and drops some. The repertoire holds about 280,000 clones, with under 90% as singletons. This TCR was sampled from a woman aged 60-75 years who had recovered from COVID-19. Sequencing was carried out using PBMCs or T cells enriched from blood (not recorded which). V and J are TRBV5-1 and TRBJ2-7; 8 bases match TRBD1. CDR3 in amino acids: CASSLSPGGTPYEQYF. In nucleotides, the CDR3 is TGCGCCAGCAGCTTGTCTCCAGGGGGCACCCCCTACGAGCAGTACTTC.